This T cell receptor (beta chain) was captured by sequencing in a study of patients and donors after allogeneic stem cell transplantation. The V and J ends lost 5 bases and 2 bases respectively, with 15 bases between them. The CDR3 is 15 residues long. This clonotype was picked up a small number of times. TCRdb independently ran MiXCR on the RT-PCR reads; one entry per CDR3 protein. The sample consists of fewer than 250,000 distinct CDR3 sequences, 13% to 15% of them appearing once. The chain carries TRBV12-3 or TRBV12-4 and TRBJ2-5, with D possibly being TRBD2 (6 bases). What was sequenced was blood, either unsorted or a sorted T cell fraction (not recorded which). The receptor's source is a human donor who was either an allogeneic HSCT recipient or a stem cell or donor lymphocyte infusion donor (not recorded which). It is not recorded whose cells these are; they may come from a transplant donor. CDR3 coding DNA: TGTGCCAGCAGTCGGAGGGACGGATCACAAGAGACCCAGTACTTC. Encoded protein: CASSRRDGSQETQYF.